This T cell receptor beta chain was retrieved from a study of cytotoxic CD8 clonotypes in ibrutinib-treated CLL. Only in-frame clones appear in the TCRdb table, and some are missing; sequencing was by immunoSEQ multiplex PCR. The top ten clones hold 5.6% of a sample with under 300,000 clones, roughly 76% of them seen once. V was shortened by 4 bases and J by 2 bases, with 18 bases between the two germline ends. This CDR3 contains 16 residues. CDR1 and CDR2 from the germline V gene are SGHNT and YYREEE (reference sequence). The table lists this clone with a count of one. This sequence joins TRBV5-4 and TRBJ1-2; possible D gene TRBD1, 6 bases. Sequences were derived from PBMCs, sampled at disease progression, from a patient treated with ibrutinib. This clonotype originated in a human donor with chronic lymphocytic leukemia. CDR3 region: CASSPAPAGANYGYTF. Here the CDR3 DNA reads TGTGCCAGCAGCCCGGCCCCGGCAGGGGCCAACTATGGCTACACCTTC.